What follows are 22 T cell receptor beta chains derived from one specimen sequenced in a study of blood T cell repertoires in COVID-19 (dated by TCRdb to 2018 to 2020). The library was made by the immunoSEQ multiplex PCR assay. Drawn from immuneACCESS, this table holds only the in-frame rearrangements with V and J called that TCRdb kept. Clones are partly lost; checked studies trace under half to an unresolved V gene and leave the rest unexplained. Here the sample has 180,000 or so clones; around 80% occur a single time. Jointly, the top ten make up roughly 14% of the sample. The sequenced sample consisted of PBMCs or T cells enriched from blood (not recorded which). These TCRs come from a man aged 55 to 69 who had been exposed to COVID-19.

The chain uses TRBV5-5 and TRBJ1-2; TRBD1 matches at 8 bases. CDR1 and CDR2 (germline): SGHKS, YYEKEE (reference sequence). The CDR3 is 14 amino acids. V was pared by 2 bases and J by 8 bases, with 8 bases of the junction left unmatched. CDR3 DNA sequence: TGTGCCAGCAGCTTACAGGGGGGAGGTGGAGGCTACACCTTC. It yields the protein CASSLQGGGGGYTF. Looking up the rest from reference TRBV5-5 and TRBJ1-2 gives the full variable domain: DAGVTQSPTHLIKTRGQQVTLRCSPISGHKSVSWYQQVLGQGPQFIFQYYEKEERGRGNFPDRFSARQFPNYSSELNVNALLLGDSALYLCASSLQGGGGGYTFGSGTRLTVV.

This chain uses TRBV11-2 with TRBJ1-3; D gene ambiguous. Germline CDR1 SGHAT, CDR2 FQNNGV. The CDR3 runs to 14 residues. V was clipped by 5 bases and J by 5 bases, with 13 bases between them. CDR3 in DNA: TGTGCCAGCAGCCCCCCCCCGGGGAGAAACACCATATATTTT. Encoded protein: CASSPPPGRNTIYF.

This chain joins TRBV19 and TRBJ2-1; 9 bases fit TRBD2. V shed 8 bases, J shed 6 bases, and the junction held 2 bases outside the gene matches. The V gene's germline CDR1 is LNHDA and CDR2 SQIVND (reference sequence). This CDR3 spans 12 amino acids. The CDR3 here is CASYSGSNEQFF. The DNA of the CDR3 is TGTGCCAGTTATAGCGGGAGCAATGAGCAGTTCTTC.

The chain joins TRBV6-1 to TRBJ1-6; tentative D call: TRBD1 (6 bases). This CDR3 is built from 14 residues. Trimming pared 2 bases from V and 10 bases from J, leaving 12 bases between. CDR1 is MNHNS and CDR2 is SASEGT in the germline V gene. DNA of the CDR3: TGTGCCAGCAGTGAACGGCAGGGGACGTCACCCCTCCACTTT. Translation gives CASSERQGTSPLHF.

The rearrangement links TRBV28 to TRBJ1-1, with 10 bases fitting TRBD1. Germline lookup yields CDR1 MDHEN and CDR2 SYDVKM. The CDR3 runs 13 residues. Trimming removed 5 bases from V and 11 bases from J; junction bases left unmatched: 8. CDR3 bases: TGTGCCAGCAGTCGGGGACAGGGGCGGAATGCTTTCTTT. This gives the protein CASSRGQGRNAFF.

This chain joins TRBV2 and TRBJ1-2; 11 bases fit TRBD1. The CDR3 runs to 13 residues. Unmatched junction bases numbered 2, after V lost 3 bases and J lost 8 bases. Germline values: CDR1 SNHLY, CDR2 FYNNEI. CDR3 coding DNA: TGTGCCAGCAGTGAGGACAGGGGGCAAGGCTACACCTTC. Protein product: CASSEDRGQGYTF.

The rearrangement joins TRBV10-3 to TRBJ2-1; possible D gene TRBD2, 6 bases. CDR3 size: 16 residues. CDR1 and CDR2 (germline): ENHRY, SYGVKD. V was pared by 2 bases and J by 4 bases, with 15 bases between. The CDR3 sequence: CAISEVGGDAYNEQFF. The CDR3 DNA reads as TGTGCCATCAGTGAGGTTGGCGGGGACGCTTACAATGAGCAGTTCTTC.

The CDR3 sequence is CASSFFGEDYEQYF. Written as DNA, the CDR3 is TGTGCCAGCAGCTTCTTTGGGGAGGACTACGAGCAGTACTTC. The V and J genes are TRBV7-2 and TRBJ2-7; tentative D call: TRBD2 (6 bases). V was shortened by 3 bases and J by 3 bases, with 12 bases between the two germline ends. The CDR3 length is 14 residues. Germline CDR1 is SGHTA and CDR2 is FQGNSA.

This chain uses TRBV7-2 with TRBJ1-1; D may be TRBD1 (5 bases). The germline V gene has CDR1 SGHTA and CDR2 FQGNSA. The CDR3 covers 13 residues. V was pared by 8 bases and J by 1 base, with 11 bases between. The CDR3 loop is CASQVGGNTEAFF. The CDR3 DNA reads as TGTGCCAGCCAAGTGGGGGGGAACACTGAAGCTTTCTTT.

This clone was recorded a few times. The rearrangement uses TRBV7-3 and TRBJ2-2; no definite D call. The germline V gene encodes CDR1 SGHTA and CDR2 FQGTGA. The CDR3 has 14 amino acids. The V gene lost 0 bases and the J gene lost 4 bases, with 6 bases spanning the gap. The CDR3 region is CASSLTSRTGELFF. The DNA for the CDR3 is TGTGCCAGCAGCTTAACGTCCCGCACCGGGGAGCTGTTTTTT.

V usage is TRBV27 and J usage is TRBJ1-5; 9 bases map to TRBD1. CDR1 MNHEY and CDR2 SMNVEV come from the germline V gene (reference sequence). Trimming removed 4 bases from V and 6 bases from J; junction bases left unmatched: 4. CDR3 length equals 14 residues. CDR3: CASSSTGGFQPQHF. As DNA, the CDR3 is TGTGCCAGCAGTTCCACAGGGGGCTTTCAGCCCCAGCATTTT.

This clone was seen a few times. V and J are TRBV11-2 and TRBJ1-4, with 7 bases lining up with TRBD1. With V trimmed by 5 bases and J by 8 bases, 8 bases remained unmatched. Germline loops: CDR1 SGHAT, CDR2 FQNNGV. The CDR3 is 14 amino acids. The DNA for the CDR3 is TGTGCCAGCAGCCCCGGACAGGCGTGGGAAAAACTGTTTTTT. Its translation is CASSPGQAWEKLFF.

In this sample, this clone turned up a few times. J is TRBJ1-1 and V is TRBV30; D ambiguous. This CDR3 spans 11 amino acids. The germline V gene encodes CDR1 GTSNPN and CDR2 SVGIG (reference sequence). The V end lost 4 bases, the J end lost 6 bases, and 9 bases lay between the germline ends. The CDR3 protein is CAWKEFAEAFF. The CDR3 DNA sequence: TGTGCCTGGAAAGAGTTCGCTGAAGCTTTCTTT.

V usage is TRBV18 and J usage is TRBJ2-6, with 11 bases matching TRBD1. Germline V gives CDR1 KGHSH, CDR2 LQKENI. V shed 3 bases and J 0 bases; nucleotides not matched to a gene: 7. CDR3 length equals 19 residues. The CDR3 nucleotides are TGTGCCAGCTCACCGCCGGACAGGGGGCCGACCTCTGGGGCCAACGTCCTGACTTTC. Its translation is CASSPPDRGPTSGANVLTF.

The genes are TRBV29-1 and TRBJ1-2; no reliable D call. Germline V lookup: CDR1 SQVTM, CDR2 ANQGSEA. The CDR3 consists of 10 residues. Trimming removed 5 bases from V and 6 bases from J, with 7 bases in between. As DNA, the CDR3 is TGCAGCGTTTTCCTTGATGGCTACACCTTC. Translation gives CSVFLDGYTF. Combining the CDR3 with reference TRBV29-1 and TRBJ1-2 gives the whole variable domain SAVISQKPSRDICQRGTSLTIQCQVDSQVTMMFWYRQQPGQSLTLIATANQGSEATYESGFVIDKFPISRPNLTFSTLTVSNMSPEDSSIYLCSVFLDGYTFGSGTRLTVV.

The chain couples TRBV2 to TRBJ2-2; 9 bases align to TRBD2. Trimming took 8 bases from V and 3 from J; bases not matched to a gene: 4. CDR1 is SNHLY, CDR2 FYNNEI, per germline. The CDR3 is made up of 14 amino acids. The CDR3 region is CASGLAGHTGELFF. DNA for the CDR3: TGTGCCAGCGGGCTAGCGGGACACACCGGGGAGCTGTTTTTT.

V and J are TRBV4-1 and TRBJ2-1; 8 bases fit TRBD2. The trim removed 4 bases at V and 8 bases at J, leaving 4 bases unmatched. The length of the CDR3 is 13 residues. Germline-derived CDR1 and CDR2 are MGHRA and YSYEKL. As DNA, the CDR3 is TGCGCCAGCAGCCCCCGGGAGGGCTATGAGCAGTTCTTC. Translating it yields CASSPREGYEQFF.

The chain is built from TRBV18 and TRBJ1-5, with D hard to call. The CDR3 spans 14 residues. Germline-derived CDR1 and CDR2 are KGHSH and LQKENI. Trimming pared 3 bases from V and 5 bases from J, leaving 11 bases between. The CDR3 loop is CASSPVSTHQPQHF. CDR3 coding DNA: TGTGCCAGCTCACCGGTCTCTACGCATCAGCCCCAGCATTTT.

In DNA, the CDR3 is TGCAGCGTTGTCGAGATCTACGAGCAGTACTTC. It is translated as CSVVEIYEQYF. V usage is TRBV29-1 and J usage is TRBJ2-7; no clear D. The CDR3 length is 11 residues. Germline lookup yields CDR1 SQVTM and CDR2 ANQGSEA. The V gene lost 4 bases and the J gene lost 3 bases, with 7 bases spanning the gap.

CDR3 region: CASSVGQGHQETQYF. The CDR3 DNA reads as TGTGCCAGCAGCGTGGGACAGGGGCATCAAGAGACCCAGTACTTC. This chain uses TRBV7-8 with TRBJ2-5, with 10 nucleotides matching TRBD1. Germline V CDR1 and CDR2: SGHVS, FQNEAQ. This CDR3 is 15 amino acids long. Trimming removed 5 bases from V and 2 bases from J; junction bases left unmatched: 5. Together with reference TRBV7-8 and TRBJ2-5, the CDR3 gives the full variable domain: GAGVSQSPRYKVAKRGQDVALRCDPISGHVSLFWYQQALGQGPEFLTYFQNEAQLDKSGLPSDRFFAERPEGSVSTLKIQRTQQEDSAVYLCASSVGQGHQETQYFGPGTRLLVL.

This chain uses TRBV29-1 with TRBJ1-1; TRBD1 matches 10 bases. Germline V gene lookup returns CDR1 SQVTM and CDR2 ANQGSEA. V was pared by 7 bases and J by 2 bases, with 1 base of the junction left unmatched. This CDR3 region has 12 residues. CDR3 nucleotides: TGCAGCGGACAGGGGGCAAACACTGAAGCTTTCTTT. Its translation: CSGQGANTEAFF.

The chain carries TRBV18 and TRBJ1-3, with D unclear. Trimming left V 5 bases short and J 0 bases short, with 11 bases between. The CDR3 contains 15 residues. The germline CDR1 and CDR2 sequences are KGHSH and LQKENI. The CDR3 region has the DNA TGTGCCAGCTCAAGGATGGGCTCCTCTGGAAACACCATATATTTT. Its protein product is CASSRMGSSGNTIYF.